This T cell receptor beta chain was recorded in a study of shared clonotypes between healthy human individuals. Study-level background: Used for every donor were three CD4 naive, three CD4 memory, two CD8 naive and one CD8 memory plate.

Naive CD4+ cells were CD45RA-selected; the remaining cells were memory. The CDR3 spans 18 residues. The V and J ends lost 5 bases and 2 bases respectively, with 22 bases between them. The V gene's germline CDR1 is SGHVS and CDR2 FQNEAQ. An approximately 200 ng quantity of DNA, tens of thousands of T cell genomes, went into the sorted-subset replicate PCRs. Sequenced by immunoSEQ multiplex PCR; TCRdb stores in-frame clones only, minus some. Altogether approximately 720,000 clones are present, roughly 70% being singletons, with the ten largest covering approximately 1.8%. The chain combines TRBV7-8 with TRBJ1-5; D call uncertain. The TCR sequence derives from a woman between 25 and 40 years old in good health. Sequencing was performed on memory CD4+ T cells sorted from blood. The subset was: CD45RA-negative fraction. Written as DNA, the CDR3 is TGTGCCAGCAGCGTTGGGCCCTACGCGACCGGGGGCAATCAGCCCCAGCATTTT. This sequence encodes CASSVGPYATGGNQPQHF.